Below, 30 T cell receptor beta chains from the same sample are listed, as sequenced in a study of T cell responses to AZD1222 COVID-19 vaccine. Only in-frame clones appear in the TCRdb table, and some are missing; sequencing was by immunoSEQ multiplex PCR. The data contain approximately 35,000 clones, around 84% of them singletons. Sample: peripheral blood, taken 28 days after the second AZD1222 dose. The origin of the receptors is an adult who received the AZD1222 COVID-19 vaccine.

The chain carries TRBV5-5 and TRBJ1-4, with 7 bases identical to TRBD1. The V gene's germline CDR1 is SGHKS and CDR2 YYEKEE (reference sequence). The CDR3 runs to 14 residues. With 4 bases clipped from V and 3 bases from J, the junction kept 3 bases outside the gene matches. CDR3 in amino acids: CASSEGAPNEKLFF. The CDR3 nucleotides are TGTGCCAGCAGCGAGGGGGCCCCTAATGAAAAACTGTTTTTT.

This clone has only a few counts. V is TRBV7-2 and J is TRBJ1-3; D is possibly TRBD1 (5 bases). Per germline, CDR1 SGHTA and CDR2 FQGNSA. The CDR3 consists of 14 residues. Trimming removed 5 bases at V and 11 bases at J, with 19 bases between. For the CDR3, the DNA is TGTGCCAGCAGCCATACAGAGGCGGGGACCGCCATATATTTT. Residues: CASSHTEAGTAIYF.

The V call is TRBV13, the J call TRBJ1-2; perhaps TRBD1 as D (6 bases). CDR3 length: 16 amino acids. Trimming took off 5 bases at V and 1 base at J, with 17 bases between the two ends. Per germline, CDR1 PRHDT and CDR2 FYEKMQ (reference sequence). In nucleotides, the CDR3 is TGTGCCAGCAGCACCGCTTATCACAGGGATAACTATGGCTACACCTTC. Translating gives CASSTAYHRDNYGYTF.

The V call is TRBV10-3, the J call TRBJ1-4; a weak D match, TRBD1 (5 bases). Looked up from germline, CDR1 is ENHRY and CDR2 is SYGVKD. This CDR3 has 14 amino acids. The V gene lost 3 bases and the J gene lost 5 bases, with 10 bases spanning the gap. In DNA form, the CDR3 reads TGTGCCATCAGTGATGGGGCAGTAAATGAAAAACTGTTTTTT. Amino acid sequence: CAISDGAVNEKLFF.

The rearrangement joins TRBV11-3 to TRBJ2-7; 9 nucleotides agree with TRBD1. With V trimmed by 4 bases and J by 3 bases, 4 bases remained unmatched. Germline CDR1 SGHNT, CDR2 YENEEA. The CDR3 runs 14 residues. This CDR3 reads CASSSGQGVYEQYF. In DNA form, the CDR3 reads TGTGCCAGCAGCTCGGGACAGGGAGTCTACGAGCAGTACTTC.

A single count supports this clone. This chain joins TRBV6-5 and TRBJ1-3; D is perhaps TRBD1 (5 bases). V lost 2 bases to trimming and J lost 4 bases, with 12 bases between them. The CDR3 is 15 residues long. Germline assignment: CDR1 MNHEY and CDR2 SVGAGI. CDR3 residues: CASSYGSGPGNTIYF. The CDR3 coding sequence is TGTGCCAGCAGTTACGGGTCAGGGCCCGGAAACACCATATATTTT.

V gene TRBV5-5 combines with J gene TRBJ1-2, with no clear D. This CDR3 contains 14 residues. Between the trimmed V and J ends, which lost 2 bases and 1 base, there was a span of 9 bases. Germline CDR1 SGHKS, CDR2 YYEKEE (reference sequence). The CDR3 nucleotides read TGTGCCAGCAGCTTACGCGACAATAACTATGGCTACACCTTC. Translated, it gives CASSLRDNNYGYTF.

V gene TRBV19 combines with J gene TRBJ2-5; D might be TRBD2 (6 bases). V dropped 1 base and J dropped 2 bases, with 8 bases sitting between them. Germline CDR1 and CDR2: LNHDA and SQIVND (reference sequence). This CDR3 comprises 14 residues. Here the CDR3 DNA reads TGTGCCAGTAGTATAGTGGCGGGGCAAGAGACCCAGTACTTC. This translates into CASSIVAGQETQYF.

V and J are TRBV10-3 and TRBJ2-1, with D possibly TRBD1 on 5 matching bases. The CDR3 covers 16 residues. Germline CDR1 and CDR2: ENHRY and SYGVKD. The germline V and J ends were trimmed by 3 bases and 8 bases, with 20 bases remaining between them. In DNA, the CDR3 is TGTGCCATCAGTGAAGGGGCGGATTCGAAAGGGGATGAGCAGTTCTTC. Its protein product is CAISEGADSKGDEQFF.

This clone has only one observation. The chain recombines TRBV27 with TRBJ2-6, with D unclear. Germline CDR1 and CDR2: MNHEY and SMNVEV (reference sequence). Deletions cut 1 base from V and 2 bases from J, with 24 bases between. The CDR3 sequence is 21 residues long. CDR3 loop: CASSLFGGRVSSLPGANVLTF. The CDR3 DNA sequence: TGTGCCAGCAGTTTATTCGGTGGCCGAGTCTCCTCCCTTCCTGGGGCCAACGTCCTGACTTTC.

V is TRBV10-3 and J is TRBJ1-6; D perhaps matches TRBD1 (5 bases). Germline CDR1 and CDR2: ENHRY and SYGVKD. Deletions cut 3 bases from V and 4 bases from J, with 13 bases between. This CDR3 is built from 16 residues. DNA of the CDR3: TGTGCCATCAGTGAAGAGACAGCAGATTATAATTCACCCCTCCACTTT. Its protein product is CAISEETADYNSPLHF.

V usage is TRBV6-5 and J usage is TRBJ2-1; D may be TRBD1 or TRBD2 (5 bases each). The CDR3 is 15 residues long. Trimming took off 0 bases at V and 8 bases at J, with 14 bases between the two ends. Germline V lookup: CDR1 MNHEY, CDR2 SVGAGI. CDR3 coding DNA: TGTGCCAGCAGTTACTCGGGACCTCCGGCGGATGAGCAGTTCTTC. The encoded protein is CASSYSGPPADEQFF.

The chain uses TRBV4-2 and TRBJ2-2; D not certain. Per germline, CDR1 LGHNA and CDR2 YNFKEQ. The CDR3 has 16 amino acids. V was cut by 4 bases and J by 1 base, with 13 bases left in between. The CDR3 DNA sequence: TGTGCCAGCAGCCGGGCAGGACCTCAGAACACCGGGGAGCTGTTTTTT. It specifies CASSRAGPQNTGELFF.

V usage is TRBV6-1 and J usage is TRBJ1-5, with 7 bases aligning to TRBD1. Germline V gives CDR1 MNHNS, CDR2 SASEGT. The CDR3 totals 15 residues. Trimming removed 6 bases from V and 5 bases from J; junction bases left unmatched: 10. The DNA for the CDR3 is TGTGCCAGCAGCACCGGGACAGTTTCTTATCAGCCCCAGCATTTT. It specifies CASSTGTVSYQPQHF.

The rearrangement uses TRBV7-2 and TRBJ1-2; no clear D gene. The CDR3 is 14 amino acids. The germline CDR1 and CDR2 sequences are SGHTA and FQGNSA. V lost 2 bases and J lost 3, with 10 bases in between. CDR3 loop: CASSLYSGDYGYTF. The CDR3 DNA sequence: TGTGCCAGCAGCTTATATTCCGGGGACTATGGCTACACCTTC.

V is TRBV5-5 and J is TRBJ1-1; no firm D call. This CDR3 is 14 amino acids long. The V end was cut by 4 bases, the J end by 0 bases, with 10 bases between. CDR1 is SGHKS, CDR2 YYEKEE, per germline (reference sequence). The CDR3 DNA sequence: TGTGCCAGCAGCATTCGGTGGATGAACACTGAAGCTTTCTTT. It is translated as CASSIRWMNTEAFF.

The V and J genes are TRBV7-9 and TRBJ2-7, with D possibly matching TRBD1 (6 bases). Per germline, CDR1 SEHNR and CDR2 FQNEAQ (reference sequence). The CDR3 is 13 residues long. V lost 6 bases and J 5 bases, leaving 14 bases between the germline ends. The CDR3 nucleotides read TGTGCCAGCAGTTACTCTAACAGGGACGAGCAGTACTTC. Amino acids: CASSYSNRDEQYF.

The V call is TRBV18, the J call TRBJ1-2; D gene uncertain. Trimming took off 3 bases at V and 5 bases at J, with 10 bases between the two ends. The CDR3 covers 13 residues. Germline lookup yields CDR1 KGHSH and CDR2 LQKENI. The CDR3, as DNA: TGTGCCAGCTCACCGCAAGGAGTGTATGGCTACACCTTC. Its protein product is CASSPQGVYGYTF.

V gene TRBV28 combines with J gene TRBJ1-5; D might be TRBD1 (5 bases). Trimming stripped 6 bases from V and 6 bases from J, with 15 bases between. Germline CDR1 is MDHEN and CDR2 is SYDVKM. This CDR3 is built from 14 residues. The CDR3 reads CASRGVGGAQPQHF. The CDR3 nucleotides read TGTGCCAGCAGAGGGGTTGGGGGTGCTCAGCCCCAGCATTTT.

The chain has TRBV27 and TRBJ2-7; 7 positions match TRBD2. The junction had 4 bases not matched to a gene; V was cut back by 0 bases and J by 2 bases. CDR3 length equals 15 residues. The germline V gene has CDR1 MNHEY and CDR2 SMNVEV (reference sequence). The CDR3 is CASSLSQGGPYEQYF. The CDR3, as DNA: TGTGCCAGCAGTTTATCCCAGGGAGGGCCCTACGAGCAGTACTTC.

J is TRBJ1-3 and V is TRBV29-1; weak D call: TRBD1 (5 bases). CDR1 and CDR2 from the germline V gene are SQVTM and ANQGSEA. CDR3 length: 13 residues. The ends were cut back, 4 bases at V and 0 bases at J, with 7 bases in the middle. CDR3 coding DNA: TGCAGCGTTGTCGGGGGCTCTGGAAACACCATATATTTT. Protein product: CSVVGGSGNTIYF.

The chain combines TRBV30 with TRBJ1-5; 11 bases align to TRBD1. The germline V gene has CDR1 GTSNPN and CDR2 SVGIG (reference sequence). This CDR3 contains 15 residues. J gave up 7 bases and V 0 bases, and 5 bases lay outside the gene matches. CDR3 in amino acids: CAWSVPGTGGQPQHF. DNA for the CDR3: TGTGCCTGGAGTGTCCCTGGGACAGGGGGACAGCCCCAGCATTTT.

The chain employs TRBV5-1 and TRBJ2-7; either TRBD1 or TRBD2 may supply D (5 bases each). The V gene lost 0 bases and the J gene lost 3 bases, with 10 bases spanning the gap. This CDR3 spans 14 amino acids. CDR1 is SGHRS, CDR2 YFSETQ, per germline. This chain's CDR3 is CASSLAGTVYEQYF. For the CDR3, the DNA is TGCGCCAGCAGCTTGGCCGGGACGGTCTACGAGCAGTACTTC.

The chain recombines TRBV7-2 with TRBJ1-5; TRBD1 might be the D (5 bases). This CDR3 is built from 15 residues. The V gene's germline CDR1 is SGHTA and CDR2 FQGNSA. Trimming took 1 base from V and 6 from J, leaving 13 bases between them. CDR3 sequence: CASSLVGGAGQPQHF. CDR3 in DNA: TGTGCCAGCAGCTTAGTCGGAGGGGCGGGTCAGCCCCAGCATTTT.

The chain carries TRBV18 and TRBJ1-2; tentatively, D is TRBD1 (5 bases). CDR1 and CDR2 from the germline V gene are KGHSH and LQKENI. CDR3 length: 13 residues. With 6 bases removed from V and 8 bases from J, the gap between germline ends came to 16 bases. The CDR3 bases are TGTGCCAGCTCCGTATCCGGGACGGAGGGCTACACCTTC. Translating gives CASSVSGTEGYTF.

This clone was seen a few times. The V call is TRBV6-1, the J call TRBJ2-7, with TRBD1 identical over 8 bases. This CDR3 has 14 residues. CDR1 MNHNS and CDR2 SASEGT come from the germline V gene. V gave up 0 bases and J gave up 3 bases; unmatched junction bases: 1. CDR3 in amino acids: CASSEAQGVYEQYF. The CDR3 region has the DNA TGTGCCAGCAGTGAAGCACAGGGGGTCTACGAGCAGTACTTC.

The chain carries TRBV4-1 and TRBJ1-1; 7 positions match TRBD1. With 0 bases clipped from V and 4 bases from J, the junction kept 8 bases outside the gene matches. The CDR3 spans 16 residues. CDR1 is MGHRA, CDR2 YSYEKL, per germline. The CDR3 sequence: CASSQDKRQGGTEAFF. The CDR3 bases are TGCGCCAGCAGCCAAGATAAACGACAGGGCGGCACTGAAGCTTTCTTT.

This clone was detected once. This sequence joins TRBV10-2 and TRBJ1-2, with D hard to call. This CDR3 has 13 residues. CDR1 and CDR2 (germline): WSHSY, SAAADI. Trimming pared 4 bases from V and 4 bases from J, leaving 10 bases between. DNA for the CDR3: TGCGCCAGCAGTGCCGGGGAGGCCTATGGCTACACCTTC. It encodes CASSAGEAYGYTF.

The chain links TRBV30 to TRBJ1-2; TRBD1 agrees at 9 bases. CDR1 and CDR2 (germline): GTSNPN, SVGIG (reference sequence). The length of the CDR3 is 17 residues. J was trimmed by 5 bases and V by 3 bases; bases with no gene match: 16. The CDR3, as DNA: TGTGCCTGGAGGGGGACAGGGAACCAGGGCGTGCTTTATGGCTACACCTTC. Translation gives CAWRGTGNQGVLYGYTF.

The chain combines TRBV30 with TRBJ1-2; no clear D gene. The ends were cut back, 6 bases at V and 3 bases at J, with 11 bases in the middle. The germline V gene has CDR1 GTSNPN and CDR2 SVGIG (reference sequence). There are 12 residues in the CDR3. The CDR3 loop reads CACFQVYYGYTF. In DNA, the CDR3 is TGTGCCTGCTTCCAGGTGTACTATGGCTACACCTTC.